The 29 T cell receptor gamma chains reported below all come from one sample, sequenced in a study of γδ T cells in repeated Plasmodium falciparum infection. TCRdb re-called clones from the multiplex PCR reads via CATT. The sample yields roughly 27,000 gamma-chain clones, about 3% seen once. Vgamma9/Vdelta2+ and Vdelta2-negative gammadelta T cells were flow-sorted from PBMC for bulk sequencing. The sample consisted of gamma-delta T cells from blood. Receptors were obtained from a pool of human donors (malaria-infected and uninfected, not separated).

This clone was counted ten times or more. TCRdb's protein for this DNA is that of a much larger clone and differs from the translation at residue 6, likely a read error; the protein shown is the DNA translation. The rearrangement uses TRGV2 and TRGJ1 or TRGJ2. Germline trimming cut 3 bases from V and 2 bases from J; bases unmatched to any gene: 10. Germline V lookup: CDR1 EGSNGY, CDR2 YDSYNSKV. The CDR3 runs to 15 residues. The CDR3 sequence is CATWDRPRHYYKKLF. The CDR3 bases are TGTGCCACCTGGGACAGGCCGCGCCATTATTATAAGAAACTCTTT.

This clone was seen many times. The protein that TCRdb holds for this DNA derives from a much larger clone and differs from the translated DNA at residue 4, which likely indicates a read error; the protein shown here is translated from the DNA. V gene TRGV9 combines with J gene TRGJ1 or TRGJ2. The J gene comes from matching the DNA to germline here; TCRdb lacks it. Germline values: CDR1 GITISATS, CDR2 ISYDGTV (reference sequence). The CDR3 spans 11 residues. CDR3 region: CALREVGKKLF. DNA for the CDR3: TGTGCCTTGCGGGAGGTCGGTAAGAAACTCTTT.

This clone was seen more than once but under ten times. TCRdb's entry gives the protein of a much larger clone, which mismatches this DNA's translation at residue 9, likely from a read error; the protein reported here is translated from the DNA. J is TRGJ1 or TRGJ2 and V is TRGV4. Germline loops: CDR1 EGSTGY, CDR2 YDSYTSSV. This CDR3 region has 14 residues. Losses at the gene ends were 2 bases for V and 12 bases for J; bases not matched to a gene: 16. The CDR3 nucleotides read TGTGCCACCTGGGATGTGGAAGTCAGAAGGCGGAAACTCTTT. Translation: CATWDVEVRRRKLF.

There are a few counts of this clone. This DNA translates differently at residue 7 from the TCRdb protein, which is that of a much larger clone; a read error is likely, and the protein shown is the DNA's own translation. The chain carries TRGV9 and TRGJ1 or TRGJ2. Because TCRdb records no J gene, it was assigned here through a match of the DNA to germline. Germline assignment: CDR1 GITISATS and CDR2 ISYDGTV (reference sequence). With 3 bases clipped from V and 1 base from J, the junction kept 6 bases outside the gene matches. The CDR3 is 14 amino acids. CDR3 in amino acids: CALWEPHNYYKKLF. In nucleotides, the CDR3 is TGTGCCTTGTGGGAGCCCCACAATTATTATAAGAAACTCTTT.

In its sample, this clone is medium-sized. A far larger clone is one nucleotide away, so this likely arose from a read error. The sample carries other DNA sequences with the same CDR3. The rearrangement links TRGV9 to TRGJP. The J segment lost 7 bases and the V segment lost 0 bases, leaving 3 bases of the junction unmatched. The CDR3 has 16 residues. Germline CDR1 is GITISATS and CDR2 is ISYDGTV (reference sequence). The CDR3 reads CALWEVHELGKKIKVF. The CDR3 DNA reads TGTGCCTTGTGGGAGGTGCACGAGTTGGGCAAAAAAATCAAGGTATTT.

Of note for this clone: A read error likely explains why the TCRdb protein, taken from a much larger clone, differs from this DNA's translation at residue 6; the protein shown is translated from the DNA. The genes are TRGV2 and TRGJ1 or TRGJ2. Matching the DNA to germline supplied the J gene, which TCRdb does not give. The germline V gene has CDR1 EGSNGY and CDR2 YDSYNSKV. This CDR3 has 14 residues. V trimming: 3 bases; J trimming: 8 bases; junction bases outside the gene matches: 13. Written as DNA, the CDR3 is TGTGCCACCTGGGACTGGACTATTATGGATAAGAAACTCTTT. This gives the protein CATWDWTIMDKKLF.

Worth noting for this clone: This probably arose from a read error, given a far larger clone one base away. The sample holds other DNA sequences that translate to the same CDR3. V and J are TRGV9 and TRGJP. The J gene comes from matching the DNA to germline here; TCRdb lacks it. Germline-derived CDR1 and CDR2 are GITISATS and ISYDGTV (reference sequence). This CDR3 has 18 residues. The CDR3 DNA sequence: TGCGCCTTGTGGGAGGATTTCACGCAAGAGTTGGGCAAAAAAATCAAGGTATTT. It encodes CALWEDFTQELGKKIKVF.

This clone qualifies as medium-sized. V usage is TRGV5 and J usage is TRGJP2. CDR1 and CDR2 from the germline V gene are VINAFY and YDVSNSKD. Trimming cost V 3 bases and J 3 bases; bases outside gene matches: 13. The length of the CDR3 is 17 residues. CDR3 in amino acids: CATWDWEVMGSDWIKTF. The CDR3 coding sequence is TGTGCCACCTGGGACTGGGAGGTTATGGGTAGTGATTGGATCAAGACGTTT.

This clone was recorded at least ten times. The TCRdb protein, from a much larger clone, departs from this DNA's translation at residue 6, likely by read error; the protein shown derives from the DNA. The rearrangement links TRGV9 to TRGJ1 or TRGJ2. TCRdb does not report a J gene; here it was assigned by matching the DNA to germline references. This CDR3 comprises 14 residues. The V segment lost 3 bases and the J segment 1 base; nucleotides outside the gene matches: 6. Germline V lookup: CDR1 GITISATS, CDR2 ISYDGTV (reference sequence). DNA of the CDR3: TGTGCCTTGTGGGAGTCCCCCAATTATTATAAGAAACTCTTT. Residues: CALWESPNYYKKLF.

This clone has at least ten counts. TCRdb's listed protein matches a much larger clone and diverges from this DNA's translation at residue 12, likely through a read error; the protein shown comes from the DNA. Here the V gene is TRGV4, but the J gene went uncalled. CDR1 EGSTGY and CDR2 YDSYTSSV come from the germline V gene. This CDR3 is 14 amino acids long. The CDR3 DNA reads TGTGCCACCTGGGATGGGCCTGGATATTATAAGAGACTCTTT. It is translated as CATWDGPGYYKRLF.

With regard to this clone: Translating this DNA gives a protein that differs at residue 5 from the TCRdb one, which belongs to a much larger clone; a read error is likely, and the protein shown is this translation. The CDR3 DNA reads as TGTGCCACCTGGCCCAATTATAAGAAACTCTTT. The encoded protein is CATWPNYKKLF. The chain carries TRGV4 and TRGJ1 or TRGJ2. TCRdb does not report a J gene; here it was assigned by matching the DNA to germline references. After removal of 6 bases from V and 5 bases from J, the junction contained 4 bases not matched to a gene. The CDR3 extends over 11 amino acids. CDR1 is EGSTGY and CDR2 is YDSYTSSV in the germline V gene.

At least ten counts were recorded for this clone. It is likely a read error: a sequence one base away is far more abundant. Within the sample, other DNA sequences also encode this same CDR3. The chain carries TRGV9 and TRGJP. TCRdb records no J gene; here it was assigned by comparing the DNA to germline. The CDR3 spans 15 residues. Germline V lookup: CDR1 GITISATS, CDR2 ISYDGTV (reference sequence). The CDR3: CALWSEGLGKKIKVF. Here the CDR3 DNA reads TGTGCCCTGTGGTCCGAGGGGTTGGGCAAAAAAATCAAGGTATTT.

There are many counts of this clone. This DNA translates differently at residue 5 from the TCRdb protein, which is that of a much larger clone; a read error is likely, and the protein shown is the DNA's own translation. The chain combines TRGV9 with TRGJP. TCRdb records no J gene; here it was assigned by comparing the DNA to germline. Germline-derived CDR1 and CDR2 are GITISATS and ISYDGTV (reference sequence). The CDR3 has 15 amino acids. V lost 6 bases and J lost 8; bases outside the gene matches: 7. CDR3 region: CALWKLKLGKKIKVF. The CDR3 region has the DNA TGTGCCTTGTGGAAGTTAAAGTTGGGCAAAAAAATCAAGGTATTT.

This clone showed up just a few times. It differs at one base from a far larger clone, so likely a read error. The DNA is omitted, as the CDR3 cannot be located on it reliably, and the CDR3 follows TCRdb's listing. The J gene has no call, while the V gene is TRGV5. Germline V gene sequence: CDR1 VINAFY, CDR2 YDVSNSKD. The CDR3 spans 30 amino acids, including both terminal residues. CDR3 residues: CATWDSRVRNSLAVEQHLLSQVSIGRIQHF.

This clone has more than one count but fewer than ten. For this DNA, TCRdb reports the protein of a much larger clone, which diverges at residue 7, most likely from a read error; the protein presented here is translated directly from the DNA. This chain's CDR3 is CALWEVPNQVPWNYYKKLF. As DNA, the CDR3 is TGTGCCTTGTGGGAGGTTCCCAATCAGGTCCCCTGGAATTATTATAAGAAACTCTTT. The chain combines TRGV9 with TRGJ1 or TRGJ2. No J gene was available from TCRdb, and it was assigned here by a germline match of the DNA. CDR1 and CDR2 (germline): GITISATS, ISYDGTV (reference sequence). The junction had 18 bases not matched to a gene; V was cut back by 1 base and J by 0 bases. The CDR3 runs 19 residues.

About this clone: A far larger clone is off by one base, so a read error is likely. This sample includes further DNA sequences coding for the same CDR3. The genes are TRGV2 and TRGJ1 or TRGJ2. The J gene, absent from TCRdb, was called here by matching the DNA to germline. The V gene's germline CDR1 is EGSNGY and CDR2 YDSYNSKV. The length of the CDR3 is 14 residues. The CDR3: CATWDGQNYYKKLF. The CDR3 DNA sequence: TGTGCCACCTGGGACGGGCAAAATTATTACAAGAAACTCTTT.

In its sample, this clone was seen many times. A far larger clone differs by one base, so this is likely a read error. Other DNA sequences of this sample code for an identical CDR3. This sequence joins TRGV9 and TRGJP. The J gene, not given by TCRdb, was assigned here from a germline match of the nucleotide sequence. The CDR3 has 15 residues. The germline CDR1 and CDR2 sequences are GITISATS and ISYDGTV (reference sequence). CDR3 amino acids: CALWDEELGKKIKVF. The DNA for the CDR3 is TGTGCCTTGTGGGATGAAGAGTTGGGCAAGAAAATCAAGGTATTT.

This clone was detected ten times or more. A clone one base away is much larger, so this may be a read error. The chain has TRGV9 and TRGJ1 or TRGJ2. Germline V CDR1 and CDR2: GITISATS, ISYDGTV (reference sequence). The CDR3 is 12 amino acids. After removal of 2 bases from V and 6 bases from J, the junction contained 4 bases not matched to a gene. CDR3 DNA: TGTGCCTTGTGGGAGGAGGGTTATAAGAAACTCTTT. Protein: CALWEEGYKKLF.

This clone was detected ten times or more. TCRdb attributes to this sequence the protein of a much larger clone, which differs from the DNA translation at residue 10; a read error is likely, and the protein displayed is translated from the DNA. The V gene call reads TRGV9; no J gene was called. The length of the CDR3 is 12 residues. Germline V gives CDR1 GITISATS, CDR2 ISYDGTV (reference sequence). The CDR3 nucleotides read TGTGCCTTGTGGGAGGATTTATATAAGAGACTCTTT. Encoded protein: CALWEDLYKRLF.

This clone was seen more than once but under ten times. The translation of this DNA and the TCRdb protein of a much larger clone differ at residue 10, probably owing to a read error; the protein shown here is translated from the DNA. This chain links TRGV9 with TRGJP. The J gene, left out of TCRdb, was set here by checking the DNA against germline. Trimming at V came to 0 bases and at J to 6 bases, leaving 11 bases not matched to a gene. The CDR3 is made up of 19 amino acids. Germline V gene lookup returns CDR1 GITISATS and CDR2 ISYDGTV (reference sequence). The CDR3 sequence: CALWEVQVTRELGKKIKVF. CDR3 DNA: TGTGCCTTGTGGGAGGTGCAGGTGACCCGAGAGTTGGGCAAAAAAATCAAGGTATTT.

This clone showed up many times. A far larger clone lies a single base away; this is likely a read error. Other nucleotide sequences from this sample produce the same CDR3. The rearrangement links TRGV9 to TRGJP. The CDR3 has 15 residues. Germline loops: CDR1 GITISATS, CDR2 ISYDGTV (reference sequence). V lost 4 bases, J lost 4 bases, and 1 base stayed unmatched. Here the CDR3 reads CALWDQELGKKIKVF. CDR3 bases: TGTGCCTTGTGGGATCAAGAGTTGGGCAAAAAAATCAAGGTATTT.

Remarks on this clone: A read error is likely here: a far larger clone is one base away. DNA of the CDR3: TGTGCCACCTGGGACGGGCGGGGAAATTATTATAAGAAACTCTTC. Its protein is CATWDGRGNYYKKLF. The V gene corresponds to TRGV2; no J gene was called. Germline V lookup: CDR1 EGSNGY, CDR2 YDSYNSKV. The length of the CDR3 is 15 residues.

The sample holds many counts of this clone. The protein TCRdb gives is from a much larger clone and does not agree with this DNA's translation at residue 3, likely a read error; the protein shown here comes from the DNA. The J gene is TRGJ1 or TRGJ2, the V gene TRGV9. The CDR3 loop spans 13 amino acids. Per the germline V gene, CDR1 is GITISATS and CDR2 is ISYDGTV (reference sequence). The CDR3 nucleotides read TGTGCCTCGTGGGAGCCTATCGGGAATAAGAAACTCTTT. Protein sequence: CASWEPIGNKKLF.

This clone has only a few counts. TCRdb's entry gives the protein of a much larger clone, which mismatches this DNA's translation at residue 12, likely from a read error; the protein reported here is translated from the DNA. TRGV9 is the V gene, and the J gene was not called. The CDR3 runs to 14 residues. Germline V CDR1 and CDR2: GITISATS, ISYDGTV (reference sequence). This chain's CDR3 is CALWESAFFYKELF. Here the CDR3 DNA reads TGTGCCTTGTGGGAGTCAGCTTTTTTTTATAAGGAACTCTTT.

This clone has ten or more counts. TCRdb pairs this DNA with a much larger clone's protein that differs at residue 6, likely a read error; the protein shown was translated from the DNA. This sequence joins TRGV4 and TRGJP2. CDR1 and CDR2 (germline): EGSTGY, YDSYTSSV. The CDR3 loop spans 14 amino acids. After removal of 6 bases from V and 2 bases from J, the junction contained 6 bases not matched to a gene. CDR3 residues: CATWQRSSDWIKTF. The DNA of the CDR3 is TGTGCCACCTGGCAAAGGAGTAGTGATTGGATCAAGACGTTT.

In its sample, this clone was seen a few times. The TCRdb record carries a much larger clone's protein, which differs from this DNA's translation at residue 6; a read error is the likely cause, and the protein listed here is the DNA translation. Written as DNA, the CDR3 is TGTGCCTTGTGGCCCCTTACCCCCATTTGGTTCAAGATATTT. It translates to CALWPLTPIWFKIF. The chain is built from TRGV9 and TRGJP1. Unmatched junction bases numbered 14, after V lost 6 bases and J lost 10 bases. The V gene's germline CDR1 is GITISATS and CDR2 ISYDGTV (reference sequence). The CDR3 runs to 14 residues.

The sample holds many counts of this clone. J is TRGJ1 or TRGJ2 and V is TRGV9. The J gene is absent in TCRdb and was assigned here via DNA matching to germline. This CDR3 has 13 residues. V was clipped by 2 bases and J by 5 bases; unmatched bases: 6. CDR1 GITISATS and CDR2 ISYDGTV come from the germline V gene (reference sequence). CDR3 loop: CALWEAVNYKKLF. The DNA for the CDR3 is TGTGCCTTGTGGGAGGCCGTGAATTATAAGAAACTCTTT.

In this sample, this clone turned up many times. The chain recombines TRGV3 with TRGJ1 or TRGJ2. The CDR3 contains 14 residues. The germline gives CDR1 VTNTFY, CDR2 YDVSTARD (reference sequence). After removal of 0 bases from V and 10 bases from J, the junction contained 12 bases not matched to a gene. DNA for the CDR3: TGTGCCACCTGGGACAGGCAACAAAACCCGAAGAAACTCTTT. Translated: CATWDRQQNPKKLF.

This clone was observed at least ten times. The chain uses TRGV3 and TRGJ1 or TRGJ2. The CDR3 is 15 residues long. J lost 5 bases, V lost 0 bases, and 10 bases had no gene match. CDR1 and CDR2 from the germline V gene are VTNTFY and YDVSTARD (reference sequence). The CDR3 DNA reads as TGTGCCACCTGGGACAGGCAAGTAATGGATTATAAGAAACTCTTT. This gives the protein CATWDRQVMDYKKLF.